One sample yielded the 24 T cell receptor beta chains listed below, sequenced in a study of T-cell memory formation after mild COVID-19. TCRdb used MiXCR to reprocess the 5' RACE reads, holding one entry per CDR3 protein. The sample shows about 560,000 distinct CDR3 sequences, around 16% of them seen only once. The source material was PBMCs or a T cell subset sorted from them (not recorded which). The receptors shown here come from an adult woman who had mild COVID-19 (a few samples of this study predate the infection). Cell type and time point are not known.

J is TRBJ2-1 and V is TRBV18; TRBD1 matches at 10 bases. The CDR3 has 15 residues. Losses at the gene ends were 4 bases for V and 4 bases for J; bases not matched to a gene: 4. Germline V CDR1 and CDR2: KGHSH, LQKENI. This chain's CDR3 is CASSRGQGNYNEQFF. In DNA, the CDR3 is TGTGCCAGCTCACGGGGACAGGGGAATTACAATGAGCAGTTCTTC.

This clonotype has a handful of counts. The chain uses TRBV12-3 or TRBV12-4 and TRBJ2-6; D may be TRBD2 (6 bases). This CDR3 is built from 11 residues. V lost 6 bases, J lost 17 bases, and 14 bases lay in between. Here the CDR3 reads CASSPRDSLTF. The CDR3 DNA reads TGTGCCAGCAGCCCACGGGACTCTTTGACTTTC.

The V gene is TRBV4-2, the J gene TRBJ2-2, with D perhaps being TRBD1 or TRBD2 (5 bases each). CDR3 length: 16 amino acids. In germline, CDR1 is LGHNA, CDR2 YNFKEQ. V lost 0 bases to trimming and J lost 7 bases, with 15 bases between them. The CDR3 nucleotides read TGTGCCAGCAGCCAAGATATGGGGATGAGGGGCGGGGAGCTGTTTTTT. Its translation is CASSQDMGMRGGELFF.

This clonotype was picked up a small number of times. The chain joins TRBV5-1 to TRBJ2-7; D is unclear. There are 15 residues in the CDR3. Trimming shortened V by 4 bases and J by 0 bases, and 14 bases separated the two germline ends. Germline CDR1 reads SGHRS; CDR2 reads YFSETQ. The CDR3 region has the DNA TGCGCCAGCAGCCAGGACGTAAAGAGCTCCTACGAGCAGTACTTC. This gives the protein CASSQDVKSSYEQYF.

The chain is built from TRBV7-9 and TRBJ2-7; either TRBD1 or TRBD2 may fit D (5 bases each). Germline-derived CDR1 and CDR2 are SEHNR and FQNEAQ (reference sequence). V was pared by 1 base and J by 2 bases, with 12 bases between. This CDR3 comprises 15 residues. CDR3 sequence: CASSLGTLVAYEQYF. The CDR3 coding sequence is TGTGCCAGCAGCTTAGGGACACTAGTGGCCTACGAGCAGTACTTC.

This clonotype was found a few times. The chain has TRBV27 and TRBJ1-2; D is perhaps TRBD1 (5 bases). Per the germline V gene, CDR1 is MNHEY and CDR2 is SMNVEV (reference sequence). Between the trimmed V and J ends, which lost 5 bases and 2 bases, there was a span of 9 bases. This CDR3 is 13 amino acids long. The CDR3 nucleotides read TGTGCCAGCAGTCCCCGACAGAACTATGGCTACACCTTC. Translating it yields CASSPRQNYGYTF.

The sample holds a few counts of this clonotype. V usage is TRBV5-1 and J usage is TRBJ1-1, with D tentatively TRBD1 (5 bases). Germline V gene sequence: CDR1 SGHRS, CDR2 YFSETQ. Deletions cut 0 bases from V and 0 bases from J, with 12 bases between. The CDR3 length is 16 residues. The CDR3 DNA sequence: TGCGCCAGCAGCTTGGAATTTCAGGGCATGAACACTGAAGCTTTCTTT. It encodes CASSLEFQGMNTEAFF.

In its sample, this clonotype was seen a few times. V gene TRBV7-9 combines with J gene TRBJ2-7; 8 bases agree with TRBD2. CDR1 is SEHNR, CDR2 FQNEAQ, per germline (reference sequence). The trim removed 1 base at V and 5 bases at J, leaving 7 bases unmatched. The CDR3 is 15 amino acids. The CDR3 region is CASSLGAGGKDEQYF. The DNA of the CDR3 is TGTGCCAGCAGCTTAGGGGCGGGAGGCAAGGACGAGCAGTACTTC. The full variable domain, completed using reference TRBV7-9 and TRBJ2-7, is DTGVSQNPRHKITKRGQNVTFRCDPISEHNRLYWYRQTLGQGPEFLTYFQNEAQLEKSRLLSDRFSAERPKGSFSTLEIQRTEQGDSAMYLCASSLGAGGKDEQYFGPGTRLTVT.

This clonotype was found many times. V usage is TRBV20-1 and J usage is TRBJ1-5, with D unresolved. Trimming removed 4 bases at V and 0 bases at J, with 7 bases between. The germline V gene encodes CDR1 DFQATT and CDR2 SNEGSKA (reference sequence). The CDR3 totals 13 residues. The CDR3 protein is CSAKTTSNQPQHF. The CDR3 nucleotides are TGCAGTGCTAAGACGACTAGCAATCAGCCCCAGCATTTT.

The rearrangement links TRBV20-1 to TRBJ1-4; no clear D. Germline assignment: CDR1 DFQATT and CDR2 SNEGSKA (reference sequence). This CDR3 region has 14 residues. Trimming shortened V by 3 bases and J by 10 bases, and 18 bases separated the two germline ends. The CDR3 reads CSASFGRSGGKLFF. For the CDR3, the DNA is TGCAGTGCTAGCTTCGGCCGTAGTGGAGGAAAACTGTTTTTT.

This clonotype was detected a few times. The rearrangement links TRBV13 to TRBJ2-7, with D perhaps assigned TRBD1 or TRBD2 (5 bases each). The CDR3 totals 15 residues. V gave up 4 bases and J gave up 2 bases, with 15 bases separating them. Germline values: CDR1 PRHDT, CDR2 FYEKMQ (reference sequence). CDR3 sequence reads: CASSSLGDGPYEQYF. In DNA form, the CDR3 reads TGTGCCAGCAGCTCCCTTGGGGACGGGCCCTACGAGCAGTACTTC.

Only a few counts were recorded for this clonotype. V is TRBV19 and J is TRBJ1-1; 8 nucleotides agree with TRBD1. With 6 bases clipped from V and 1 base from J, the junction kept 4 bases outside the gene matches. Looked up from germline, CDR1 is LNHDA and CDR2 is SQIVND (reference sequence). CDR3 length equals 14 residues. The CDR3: CASSPDRENTEAFF. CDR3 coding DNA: TGTGCCAGTAGCCCGGACAGGGAGAACACTGAAGCTTTCTTT. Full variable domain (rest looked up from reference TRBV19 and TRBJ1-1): DGGITQSPKYLFRKEGQNVTLSCEQNLNHDAMYWYRQDPGQGLRLIYYSQIVNDFQKGDIAEGYSVSREKKESFPLTVTSAQKNPTAFYLCASSPDRENTEAFFGQGTRLTVV.

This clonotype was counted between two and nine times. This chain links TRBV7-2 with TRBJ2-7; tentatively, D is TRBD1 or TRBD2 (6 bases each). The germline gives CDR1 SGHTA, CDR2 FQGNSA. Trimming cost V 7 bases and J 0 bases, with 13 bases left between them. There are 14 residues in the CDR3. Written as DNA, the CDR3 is TGTGCCAGCAACAGAGGGGGGTCCTCCTACGAGCAGTACTTC. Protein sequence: CASNRGGSSYEQYF.

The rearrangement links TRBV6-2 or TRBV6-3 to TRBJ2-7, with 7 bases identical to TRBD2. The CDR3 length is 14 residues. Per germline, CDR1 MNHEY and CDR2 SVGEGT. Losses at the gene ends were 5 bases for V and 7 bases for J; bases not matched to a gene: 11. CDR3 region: CASSRSGDTREQYF. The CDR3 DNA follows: TGTGCCAGCAGTCGGAGCGGGGATACTAGGGAGCAGTACTTC.

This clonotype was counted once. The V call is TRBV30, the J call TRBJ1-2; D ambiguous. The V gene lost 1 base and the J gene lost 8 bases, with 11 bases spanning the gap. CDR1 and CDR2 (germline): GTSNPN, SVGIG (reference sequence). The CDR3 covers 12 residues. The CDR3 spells CAWSDNGLGYTF. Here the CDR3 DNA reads TGTGCCTGGAGTGATAACGGTTTGGGCTACACCTTC.

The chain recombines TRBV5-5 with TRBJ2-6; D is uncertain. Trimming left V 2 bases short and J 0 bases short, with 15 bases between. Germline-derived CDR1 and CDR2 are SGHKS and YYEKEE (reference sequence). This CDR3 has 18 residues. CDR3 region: CASSFLYPRISGANVLTF. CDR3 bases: TGTGCCAGCAGCTTCTTATACCCGAGAATCTCTGGGGCCAACGTCCTGACTTTC. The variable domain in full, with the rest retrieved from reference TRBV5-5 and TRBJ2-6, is DAGVTQSPTHLIKTRGQQVTLRCSPISGHKSVSWYQQVLGQGPQFIFQYYEKEERGRGNFPDRFSARQFPNYSSELNVNALLLGDSALYLCASSFLYPRISGANVLTFGAGSRLTVL.

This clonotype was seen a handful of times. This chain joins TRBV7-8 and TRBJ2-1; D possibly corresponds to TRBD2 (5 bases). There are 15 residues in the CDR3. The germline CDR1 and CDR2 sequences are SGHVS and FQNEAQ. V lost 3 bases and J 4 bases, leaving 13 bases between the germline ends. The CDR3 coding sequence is TGTGCCAGCAGCTTTAGACTATCGGAATACAATGAGCAGTTCTTC. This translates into CASSFRLSEYNEQFF.

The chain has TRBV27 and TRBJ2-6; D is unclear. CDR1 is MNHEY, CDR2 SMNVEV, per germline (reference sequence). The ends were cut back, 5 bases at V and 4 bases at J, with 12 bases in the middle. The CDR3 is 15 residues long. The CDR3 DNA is TGTGCCAGCAGTGAAACAGCGACGGGGGCCAACGTCCTGACTTTC. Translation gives CASSETATGANVLTF.

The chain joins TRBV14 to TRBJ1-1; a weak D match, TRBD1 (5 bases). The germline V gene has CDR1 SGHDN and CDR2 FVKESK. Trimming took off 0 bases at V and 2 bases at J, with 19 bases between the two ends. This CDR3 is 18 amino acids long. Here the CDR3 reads CASSQDSAGKIINTEAFF. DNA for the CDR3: TGTGCCAGCAGCCAAGATTCGGCAGGGAAGATCATTAACACTGAAGCTTTCTTT. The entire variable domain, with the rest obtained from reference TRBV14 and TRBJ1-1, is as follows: EAGVTQFPSHSVIEKGQTVTLRCDPISGHDNLYWYRRVMGKEIKFLLHFVKESKQDESGMPNNRFLAERTGGTYSTLKVQPAELEDSGVYFCASSQDSAGKIINTEAFFGQGTRLTVV.

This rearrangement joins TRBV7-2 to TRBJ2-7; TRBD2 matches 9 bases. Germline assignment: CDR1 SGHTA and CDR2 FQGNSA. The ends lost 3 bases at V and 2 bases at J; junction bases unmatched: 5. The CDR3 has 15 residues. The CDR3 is CASSFGREGPYEQYF. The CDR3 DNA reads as TGTGCCAGCAGCTTTGGGCGGGAGGGGCCCTACGAGCAGTACTTC.

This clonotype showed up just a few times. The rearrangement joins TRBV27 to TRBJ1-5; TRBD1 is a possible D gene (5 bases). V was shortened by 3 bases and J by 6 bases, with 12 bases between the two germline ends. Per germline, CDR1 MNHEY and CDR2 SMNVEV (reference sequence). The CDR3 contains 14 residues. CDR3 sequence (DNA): TGTGCCAGCAGTTTTTCGGGGGTGGGTCAGCCCCAGCATTTT. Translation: CASSFSGVGQPQHF.

For the CDR3, the DNA is TGTGCCAGCAGCAGGGAGGGCCCAGAGACCCAGTACTTC. Translated: CASSREGPETQYF. The chain couples TRBV2 to TRBJ2-5; 7 bases are shared with TRBD2. CDR1 and CDR2 (germline): SNHLY, FYNNEI. With 6 bases clipped from V and 4 bases from J, the junction kept 5 bases outside the gene matches. This CDR3 has 13 residues.

CDR3: CASSLADFSFRDTQGHYEQYF. The CDR3 bases are TGTGCCAGCAGCTTAGCCGACTTCTCCTTCCGGGACACCCAGGGTCACTACGAGCAGTACTTC. V gene TRBV11-2 combines with J gene TRBJ2-7; weak D call: TRBD1 (6 bases). Between the trimmed V and J ends, which lost 1 base and 3 bases, there was a span of 31 bases. Germline V lookup: CDR1 SGHAT, CDR2 FQNNGV. The CDR3 has 21 residues.

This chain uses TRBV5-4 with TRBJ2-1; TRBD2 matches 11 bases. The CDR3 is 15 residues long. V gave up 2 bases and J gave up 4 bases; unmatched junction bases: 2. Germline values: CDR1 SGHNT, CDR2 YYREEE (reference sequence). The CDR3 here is CASSFRLAGYNEQFF. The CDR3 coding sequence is TGTGCCAGCAGCTTTAGACTAGCGGGATACAATGAGCAGTTCTTC.